This T cell receptor beta chain originates from a study of blood T cell repertoires in COVID-19. Study background: Sample material is recorded as cDNA or gDNA derived from T cells, B-cell-depleted T cells, or PBMCs.

This table comes from immunoSEQ multiplex PCR, and its TCRdb copy is limited to in-frame clones, with some not included. Of 310,000 or so clones listed, about 89% are singletons. The CDR3 runs to 16 residues. The V gene end was trimmed by 4 bases and the J gene end by 4 bases; junction bases not matched to a gene: 6. CDR1 and CDR2 (germline): SGHTA, FQGTGA. Everyone who took part was 18 to 89 years old, and they came from about 25 US areas. Cohorts were based on clinical histories the participants reported. For recovered donors of Cohort 3, there were two negative PCRs, clearance, or symptom resolution.

Sample: PBMCs or T cells enriched from blood (not recorded which). The receptor comes from a woman in her forties who had recovered from COVID-19. V gene TRBV7-3 combines with J gene TRBJ2-1; 11 bases are a match to TRBD2. The CDR3, as DNA: TGTGCCAGCAGCTCCGGACTAGCGGGCCTATACAATGAGCAGTTCTTC. As protein: CASSSGLAGLYNEQFF.